These 23 T cell receptor beta chains were sequenced from one sample in a study of blood T cell repertoires in COVID-19. Assay used: immunoSEQ multiplex PCR; TCRdb lists only in-frame clones, some missing. Of 140,000 to 150,000 clones detected, more than 80% appear once; the ten largest clones hold about 5%. Sequenced input: peripheral blood. These receptors originate from a human donor in a cohort sampled during active COVID-19.

Written as DNA, the CDR3 is TGTGCCAGCAGCCCCCCGGGCTATGGCTACACCTTC. Translated: CASSPPGYGYTF. The rearrangement links TRBV5-4 to TRBJ1-2; D gene uncertain. The V gene's germline CDR1 is SGHNT and CDR2 YYREEE (reference sequence). CDR3 size: 12 residues. The V end was cut by 4 bases, the J end by 4 bases, with 8 bases between.

This chain connects TRBV28 to TRBJ2-7; D gene unclear. V lost 3 bases, J lost 4 bases, and 4 bases lay in between. Per germline, CDR1 MDHEN and CDR2 SYDVKM. The CDR3 sequence is 11 residues long. The CDR3 loop is CASSFRYEQYF. The DNA for the CDR3 is TGTGCCAGCAGTTTTCGTTACGAGCAGTACTTC.

This chain joins TRBV11-3 and TRBJ1-1; D is uncertain. V gave up 5 bases and J gave up 1 base, with 11 bases separating them. The CDR3 consists of 14 residues. Germline-derived CDR1 and CDR2 are SGHNT and YENEEA. The CDR3 is CASSQDSRNTEAFF. CDR3 sequence (DNA): TGTGCCAGCAGCCAAGACTCTAGGAACACTGAAGCTTTCTTT.

This clone was counted once. The chain couples TRBV27 to TRBJ2-6; the D gene is possibly TRBD1 (5 bases). The V end lost 3 bases, the J end lost 0 bases, and 21 bases lay between the germline ends. This CDR3 spans 20 amino acids. Germline lookup yields CDR1 MNHEY and CDR2 SMNVEV (reference sequence). DNA for the CDR3: TGTGCCAGCAGTTTCCGAGGTTTGGGGCAGACCCTCTCTGGGGCCAACGTCCTGACTTTC. Amino acid sequence: CASSFRGLGQTLSGANVLTF.

The chain joins TRBV6-5 to TRBJ1-6; tentative D call: TRBD1 (5 bases). Trimming cost V 2 bases and J 11 bases, with 10 bases left between them. Germline CDR1 reads MNHEY; CDR2 reads SVGAGI. This CDR3 has 13 amino acids. The CDR3: CASSYVGEAPLHF. The CDR3 DNA sequence: TGTGCCAGCAGTTACGTGGGGGAGGCACCCCTCCACTTT.

The chain uses TRBV19 and TRBJ2-1; 10 positions agree with TRBD2. The germline gives CDR1 LNHDA, CDR2 SQIVND (reference sequence). CDR3 length equals 14 residues. The ends lost 3 bases at V and 7 bases at J; junction bases unmatched: 3. The CDR3 reads CASSILAGENEQFF. DNA of the CDR3: TGTGCCAGTAGTATTCTAGCGGGAGAAAATGAGCAGTTCTTC.

As for this clone: The sample holds other DNA sequences that translate to the same CDR3. This chain links TRBV5-1 with TRBJ2-5, with TRBD2 matching over 7 bases. CDR1 and CDR2 from the germline V gene are SGHRS and YFSETQ. The CDR3 loop spans 15 amino acids. After removal of 0 bases from V and 0 bases from J, the junction contained 2 bases not matched to a gene. In DNA form, the CDR3 reads TGCGCCAGCAGCTTGGGGCTAGCGGACCAAGAGACCCAGTACTTC. This encodes CASSLGLADQETQYF.

The V gene is TRBV5-6, the J gene TRBJ1-2, with D tentatively TRBD1 (5 bases). Germline V gives CDR1 SGHDT, CDR2 YYEEEE. Trimming cost V 0 bases and J 3 bases, with 12 bases left between them. The CDR3 consists of 15 residues. The DNA for the CDR3 is TGTGCCAGCAGCTTGGCGGCAGGGAAGTACTATGGCTACACCTTC. This codes for CASSLAAGKYYGYTF.

The V and J genes are TRBV14 and TRBJ2-7; 7 bases fit TRBD1. CDR1 is SGHDN, CDR2 FVKESK, per germline. With V trimmed by 0 bases and J by 2 bases, 4 bases remained unmatched. The CDR3 sequence is 15 residues long. The CDR3 coding sequence is TGTGCCAGCAGCCAAGAGACAGGGTCCGCCTACGAGCAGTACTTC. Its protein is CASSQETGSAYEQYF. The full variable domain, rest sourced from reference TRBV14 and TRBJ2-7, is EAGVTQFPSHSVIEKGQTVTLRCDPISGHDNLYWYRRVMGKEIKFLLHFVKESKQDESGMPNNRFLAERTGGTYSTLKVQPAELEDSGVYFCASSQETGSAYEQYFGPGTRLTVT.

The V and J genes are TRBV6-1 and TRBJ2-7; D is uncertain. This CDR3 is built from 11 residues. Trimming took off 2 bases at V and 6 bases at J, with 5 bases between the two ends. CDR1 is MNHNS, CDR2 SASEGT, per germline. Written as DNA, the CDR3 is TGTGCCAGCAGTGAAAACGGCGAGCAGTACTTC. Protein sequence: CASSENGEQYF.

This clone was seen just once. This chain links TRBV5-1 with TRBJ1-1, with 11 bases aligning to TRBD1. Germline V gene sequence: CDR1 SGHRS, CDR2 YFSETQ. The length of the CDR3 is 16 residues. After removal of 4 bases from V and 0 bases from J, the junction contained 5 bases not matched to a gene. This chain's CDR3 is CASSPGTGGLNTEAFF. The CDR3 DNA sequence: TGCGCCAGCAGCCCGGGGACAGGGGGATTGAACACTGAAGCTTTCTTT.

This sequence joins TRBV27 and TRBJ2-3; 9 bases are a match to TRBD2. The CDR3 sequence is 16 residues long. Germline CDR1 and CDR2: MNHEY and SMNVEV (reference sequence). V shed 3 bases and J 2 bases; nucleotides not matched to a gene: 6. Written as DNA, the CDR3 is TGTGCCAGCAGTTTGATGAGCGGGGGGACCACAGATACGCAGTATTTT. Its translation: CASSLMSGGTTDTQYF.

The chain carries TRBV25-1 and TRBJ1-1; TRBD1 agrees at 10 bases. Per the germline V gene, CDR1 is MGHDK and CDR2 is SYGVNS. V trimming: 8 bases; J trimming: 5 bases; junction bases outside the gene matches: 5. This CDR3 comprises 13 residues. CDR3 residues: CASRDRGHTEAFF. Written as DNA, the CDR3 is TGTGCCAGCCGCGACAGGGGGCATACTGAAGCTTTCTTT.

V is TRBV2 and J is TRBJ2-7; 8 nucleotides match TRBD1. The CDR3 consists of 13 residues. V trimming: 6 bases; J trimming: 7 bases; junction bases outside the gene matches: 8. CDR1 SNHLY and CDR2 FYNNEI come from the germline V gene. The CDR3 DNA reads TGTGCCAGCAGAAGGCAGGGGGCTGGAGAGCAGTACTTC. Encoded protein: CASRRQGAGEQYF. The full variable domain, rest sourced from reference TRBV2 and TRBJ2-7, is EPEVTQTPSHQVTQMGQEVILRCVPISNHLYFYWYRQILGQKVEFLVSFYNNEISEKSEIFDDQFSVERPDGSNFTLKIRSTKLEDSAMYFCASRRQGAGEQYFGPGTRLTVT.

This sequence joins TRBV19 and TRBJ2-1; TRBD2 aligns across 14 bases. V trimming: 4 bases; J trimming: 2 bases; junction bases outside the gene matches: 4. Germline V gives CDR1 LNHDA, CDR2 SQIVND (reference sequence). The CDR3 spans 17 residues. For the CDR3, the DNA is TGTGCCAGTAGTAGCGGGACTAGCGGGAGAACCTACAATGAGCAGTTCTTC. Protein sequence: CASSSGTSGRTYNEQFF.

This chain uses TRBV6-1 with TRBJ1-1; D not resolved. CDR1 is MNHNS and CDR2 is SASEGT in the germline V gene. The V end lost 3 bases, the J end lost 3 bases, and 8 bases lay between the germline ends. CDR3 size: 13 residues. The CDR3, as DNA: TGTGCCAGCAGTGAGGAGGAGCACACTGAAGCTTTCTTT. This codes for CASSEEEHTEAFF.

This clone has just one count. This chain links TRBV5-4 with TRBJ1-6; D gene uncertain. Germline V gene data show CDR1 as SGHNT and CDR2 as YYREEE (reference sequence). The CDR3 extends over 14 amino acids. Trimming cost V 1 base and J 7 bases, with 9 bases left between them. The CDR3 nucleotides are TGTGCCAGCAGCTTGCGGGTAGAAAATTCACCCCTCCACTTT. It specifies CASSLRVENSPLHF. The complete variable domain, with remaining parts taken from reference TRBV5-4 and TRBJ1-6, reads ETGVTQSPTHLIKTRGQQVTLRCSSQSGHNTVSWYQQALGQGPQFIFQYYREEENGRGNFPPRFSGLQFPNYSSELNVNALELDDSALYLCASSLRVENSPLHFGNGTRLTVT.

The chain is built from TRBV7-9 and TRBJ2-7; 7 bases are shared with TRBD1. Unmatched junction bases numbered 9, after V lost 5 bases and J lost 5 bases. Germline assignment: CDR1 SEHNR and CDR2 FQNEAQ (reference sequence). This CDR3 is 14 amino acids long. CDR3 nucleotides: TGTGCCAGCAGCCCTCGACAGGGACCCCACGAGCAGTACTTC. It codes for CASSPRQGPHEQYF.

This sequence joins TRBV5-1 and TRBJ2-7; 8 bases match TRBD2. Germline assignment: CDR1 SGHRS and CDR2 YFSETQ. V lost 2 bases, J lost 1 base, and 5 bases stayed unmatched. This CDR3 region has 15 residues. CDR3 sequence reads: CASSFSGGPSYEQYF. CDR3 nucleotides: TGCGCCAGCAGCTTCTCGGGGGGGCCTTCCTACGAGCAGTACTTC.

The genes are TRBV18 and TRBJ1-4; D is perhaps TRBD1 (6 bases). Germline CDR1 is KGHSH and CDR2 is LQKENI. V was clipped by 2 bases and J by 6 bases, with 19 bases between them. The length of the CDR3 is 17 residues. CDR3 protein: CASSPSTAGQFYEKLFF. The CDR3 DNA reads TGTGCCAGCTCACCATCAACAGCCGGACAGTTTTATGAAAAACTGTTTTTT.

This chain joins TRBV7-8 and TRBJ1-3, with unresolved D. V shed 2 bases and J shed 9 bases, with 14 bases lying between them. This CDR3 has 14 amino acids. CDR1 and CDR2 from the germline V gene are SGHVS and FQNEAQ. The CDR3 DNA reads TGTGCCAGCAGCTTACGACGGAGTGGAGGCACCATATATTTT. It encodes CASSLRRSGGTIYF.

This clone was detected once. The chain couples TRBV6-1 to TRBJ2-3; 7 bases match TRBD2. CDR3 length equals 15 residues. CDR1 and CDR2 from the germline V gene are MNHNS and SASEGT. Trimming took 2 bases from V and 11 from J; bases not matched to a gene: 13. CDR3 loop: CASSEILSGDPQQYF. As DNA, the CDR3 is TGTGCCAGCAGTGAAATTCTGAGCGGGGACCCTCAGCAGTATTTT.

V usage is TRBV19 and J usage is TRBJ2-3; 7 bases map to TRBD1. J lost 4 bases, V lost 2 bases, and 0 bases had no gene match. This CDR3 is 13 amino acids long. CDR1 is LNHDA, CDR2 SQIVND, per germline (reference sequence). CDR3 in DNA: TGTGCCAGTAGTATACAGGGGGCAGATACGCAGTATTTT. Its translation is CASSIQGADTQYF. The whole variable domain, remainder taken from reference TRBV19 and TRBJ2-3, is DGGITQSPKYLFRKEGQNVTLSCEQNLNHDAMYWYRQDPGQGLRLIYYSQIVNDFQKGDIAEGYSVSREKKESFPLTVTSAQKNPTAFYLCASSIQGADTQYFGPGTRLTVL.